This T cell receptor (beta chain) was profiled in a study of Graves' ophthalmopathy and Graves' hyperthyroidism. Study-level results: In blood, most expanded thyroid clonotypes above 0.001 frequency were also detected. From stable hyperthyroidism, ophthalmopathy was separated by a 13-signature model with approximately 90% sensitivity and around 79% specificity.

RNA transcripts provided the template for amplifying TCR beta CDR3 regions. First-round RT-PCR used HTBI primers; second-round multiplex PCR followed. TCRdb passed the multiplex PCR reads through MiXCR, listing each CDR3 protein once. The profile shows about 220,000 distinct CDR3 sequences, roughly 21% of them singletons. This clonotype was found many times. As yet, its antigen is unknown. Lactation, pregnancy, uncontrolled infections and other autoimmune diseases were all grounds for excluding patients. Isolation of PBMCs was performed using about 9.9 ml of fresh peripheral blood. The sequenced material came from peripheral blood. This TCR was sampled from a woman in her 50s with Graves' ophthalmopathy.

The CDR3 sequence is CASKSSGQAYGYTF. The DNA for the CDR3 is TGTGCCAGCAAGAGTTCGGGTCAGGCTTATGGCTACACCTTC. J is TRBJ1-2 and V is TRBV12-3 or TRBV12-4; unclear D gene. The CDR3 runs to 14 residues. Trimming pared 7 bases from V and 5 bases from J, leaving 17 bases between.